The 10 T cell receptor beta chains presented below share a single source sample, sequenced in a study of shared clonotypes between healthy human individuals. Repertoires were generated with immunoSEQ multiplex PCR, while TCRdb's copy carries only in-frame clones and drops some. The data hold hundreds of thousands of clones, with roughly 96% observed a single time. Naive CD8 cells, CD45RO-negative and positively selected for CCR7, excluded terminally differentiated effector memory CD45RA+ cells. Sequenced input: naive CD8+ T cells sorted from blood. The receptors here all came from a woman aged 30 to 39 in good health.

The chain couples TRBV29-1 to TRBJ1-1; TRBD1 aligns across 10 bases. CDR1 and CDR2 from the germline V gene are SQVTM and ANQGSEA. V dropped 7 bases and J dropped 9; count of bases not matched to a gene: 8. The CDR3 has 12 amino acids. This CDR3 is CSAYRDRGKAFF. DNA for the CDR3: TGCAGCGCATACCGGGACAGGGGTAAAGCTTTCTTT.

The chain joins TRBV19 to TRBJ1-5; 7 positions agree with TRBD1. The V gene end was trimmed by 5 bases and the J gene end by 6 bases; junction bases not matched to a gene: 16. The CDR3 covers 17 residues. Germline CDR1 LNHDA, CDR2 SQIVND (reference sequence). The CDR3 DNA follows: TGTGCCAGTAGTGGCCCCAGGGGGAGGACTGTGGGTCAGCCCCAGCATTTT. It translates to CASSGPRGRTVGQPQHF.

J is TRBJ2-1 and V is TRBV5-8, with 14 bases lining up with TRBD2. Germline loops: CDR1 SGHTS, CDR2 YDEGEE. The V gene end was trimmed by 2 bases and the J gene end by 10 bases; junction bases not matched to a gene: 5. This CDR3 contains 15 residues. The CDR3 coding sequence is TGTGCCAGCAGCTTCGGGACTAGCGGGAGCCAAGAGCAGTTCTTC. Translated, it gives CASSFGTSGSQEQFF.

The CDR3 sequence is CSVVISYNEQFF. The CDR3 region has the DNA TGCAGCGTTGTGATATCCTACAATGAGCAGTTCTTC. The genes are TRBV29-1 and TRBJ2-1, with no clear D. The length of the CDR3 is 12 residues. Trimming left V 4 bases short and J 1 base short, with 5 bases between. CDR1 and CDR2 (germline): SQVTM, ANQGSEA.

This sequence joins TRBV28 and TRBJ2-7, with 10 bases matching TRBD1. This CDR3 has 12 amino acids. J lost 6 bases, V lost 8 bases, and 4 bases had no gene match. From germline, CDR1 is MDHEN and CDR2 SYDVKM. CDR3 nucleotide sequence: TGTGCCAGCTCGGGGACAGGGGCCGAGCAGTACTTC. Translated: CASSGTGAEQYF.

This chain uses TRBV19 with TRBJ1-2, with D possibly being TRBD1 (6 bases). Germline CDR1 LNHDA, CDR2 SQIVND (reference sequence). V was pared by 6 bases and J by 7 bases, with 21 bases between. The CDR3 loop spans 15 amino acids. The CDR3 sequence is CASSPTKTGWVGYTF. As DNA, the CDR3 is TGTGCCAGTAGCCCTACCAAAACAGGGTGGGTTGGCTACACCTTC.

With respect to this clone: Other nucleotide sequences from this sample produce the same CDR3. The chain uses TRBV28 and TRBJ2-7, with 14 bases fitting TRBD2. With 4 bases clipped from V and 3 bases from J, the junction kept 2 bases outside the gene matches. Germline V gives CDR1 MDHEN, CDR2 SYDVKM. This CDR3 contains 15 residues. CDR3 sequence: CASSSGLAGVYEQYF. The CDR3 nucleotides are TGTGCCAGCAGTTCGGGACTAGCGGGAGTCTACGAGCAGTACTTC.

This rearrangement joins TRBV15 to TRBJ2-1, with 14 bases matching TRBD2. The CDR3 has 19 amino acids. The V gene end was trimmed by 1 base and the J gene end by 4 bases; junction bases not matched to a gene: 9. Germline CDR1 and CDR2: LNHNV and YYDKDF (reference sequence). For the CDR3, the DNA is TGTGCCACCAGCAGAGCCGGGACTAGCGGGAGAGGTGGGTACAATGAGCAGTTCTTC. Protein: CATSRAGTSGRGGYNEQFF. Variable domain in full (rest from reference TRBV15 and TRBJ2-1): DAMVIQNPRYQVTQFGKPVTLSCSQTLNHNVMYWYQQKSSQAPKLLFHYYDKDFNNEADTPDNFQSRRPNTSFCFLDIRSPGLGDTAMYLCATSRAGTSGRGGYNEQFFGPGTRLTVL.

The chain combines TRBV4-1 with TRBJ2-2; a possible D gene is TRBD2 (5 bases). Germline CDR1 reads MGHRA; CDR2 reads YSYEKL. CDR3 length equals 18 residues. V lost 0 bases and J 7 bases, leaving 21 bases between the germline ends. The CDR3 coding sequence is TGCGCCAGCAGCCAAGACCCACCGGAGAGGGCCGGATTCGGGGAGCTGTTTTTT. Amino acids: CASSQDPPERAGFGELFF.

This rearrangement joins TRBV4-2 to TRBJ2-1; the D is unclear. CDR1 is LGHNA and CDR2 is YNFKEQ in the germline V gene. Trimming took 1 base from V and 4 from J, leaving 11 bases between them. The CDR3 is 15 amino acids. CDR3 sequence (DNA): TGTGCCAGCAGCCAAGCCCTTGAATGGTACAATGAGCAGTTCTTC. It yields the protein CASSQALEWYNEQFF.